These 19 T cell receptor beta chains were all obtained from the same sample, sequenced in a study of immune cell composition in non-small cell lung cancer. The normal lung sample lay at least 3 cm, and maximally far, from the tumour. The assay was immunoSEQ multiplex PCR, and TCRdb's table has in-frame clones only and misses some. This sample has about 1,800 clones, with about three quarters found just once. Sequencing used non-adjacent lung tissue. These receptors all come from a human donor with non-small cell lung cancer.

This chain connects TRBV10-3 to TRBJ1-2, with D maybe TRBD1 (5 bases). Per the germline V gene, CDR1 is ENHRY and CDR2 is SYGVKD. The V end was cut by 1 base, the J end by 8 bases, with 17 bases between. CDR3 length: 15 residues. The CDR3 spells CAISEFLIGESGYTF. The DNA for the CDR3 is TGTGCCATCAGTGAGTTCCTGATAGGGGAATCGGGCTACACCTTC.

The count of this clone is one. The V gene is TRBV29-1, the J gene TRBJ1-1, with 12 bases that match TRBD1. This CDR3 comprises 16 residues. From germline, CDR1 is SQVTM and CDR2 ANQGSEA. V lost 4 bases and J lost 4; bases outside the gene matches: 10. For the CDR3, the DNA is TGCAGCGTTGCCGGGACAGGGGGCGGGGTGGGCACTGAAGCTTTCTTT. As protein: CSVAGTGGGVGTEAFF.

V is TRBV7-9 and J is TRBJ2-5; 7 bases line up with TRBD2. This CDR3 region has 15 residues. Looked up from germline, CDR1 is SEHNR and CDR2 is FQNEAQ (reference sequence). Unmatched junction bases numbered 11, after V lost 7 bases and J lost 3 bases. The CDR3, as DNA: TGTGCCAGCACCCATTCAGCGGGGCGCGAAGAGACCCAGTACTTC. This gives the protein CASTHSAGREETQYF.

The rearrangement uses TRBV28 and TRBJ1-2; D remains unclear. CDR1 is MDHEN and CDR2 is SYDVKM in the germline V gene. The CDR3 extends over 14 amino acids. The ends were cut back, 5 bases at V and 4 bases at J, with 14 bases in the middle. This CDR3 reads CASSPLSGSYGYTF. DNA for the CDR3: TGTGCCAGCAGTCCCCTAAGCGGTAGCTATGGCTACACCTTC.

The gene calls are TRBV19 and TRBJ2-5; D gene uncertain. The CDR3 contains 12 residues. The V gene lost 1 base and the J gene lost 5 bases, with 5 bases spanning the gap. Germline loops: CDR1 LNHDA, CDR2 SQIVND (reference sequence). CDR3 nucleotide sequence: TGTGCCAGTAGTATAGCCGGGGAGACCCAGTACTTC. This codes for CASSIAGETQYF. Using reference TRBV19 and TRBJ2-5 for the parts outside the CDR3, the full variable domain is DGGITQSPKYLFRKEGQNVTLSCEQNLNHDAMYWYRQDPGQGLRLIYYSQIVNDFQKGDIAEGYSVSREKKESFPLTVTSAQKNPTAFYLCASSIAGETQYFGPGTRLLVL.

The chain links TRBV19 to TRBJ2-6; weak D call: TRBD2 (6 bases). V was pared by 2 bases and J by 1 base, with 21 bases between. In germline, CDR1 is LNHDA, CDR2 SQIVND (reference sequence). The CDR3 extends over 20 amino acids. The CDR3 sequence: CASSIRGRWGSGSGANVLTF. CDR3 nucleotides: TGTGCCAGTAGTATACGGGGGAGGTGGGGATCGGGTTCTGGGGCCAACGTCCTGACTTTC. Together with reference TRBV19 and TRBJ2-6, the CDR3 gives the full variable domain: DGGITQSPKYLFRKEGQNVTLSCEQNLNHDAMYWYRQDPGQGLRLIYYSQIVNDFQKGDIAEGYSVSREKKESFPLTVTSAQKNPTAFYLCASSIRGRWGSGSGANVLTFGAGSRLTVL.

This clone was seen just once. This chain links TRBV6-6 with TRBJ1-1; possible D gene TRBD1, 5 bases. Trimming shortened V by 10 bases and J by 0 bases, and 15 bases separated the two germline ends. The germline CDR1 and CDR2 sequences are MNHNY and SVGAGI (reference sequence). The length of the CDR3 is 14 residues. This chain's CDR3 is CAIKTGGMNTEAFF. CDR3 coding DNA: TGTGCCATCAAAACGGGGGGGATGAACACTGAAGCTTTCTTT.

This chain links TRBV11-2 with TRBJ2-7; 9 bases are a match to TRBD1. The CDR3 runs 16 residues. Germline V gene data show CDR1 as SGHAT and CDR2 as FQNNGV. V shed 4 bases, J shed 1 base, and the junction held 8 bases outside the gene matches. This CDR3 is CASSWVIGQGSYEQYF. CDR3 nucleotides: TGTGCCAGCAGCTGGGTTATAGGACAGGGGTCCTACGAGCAGTACTTC.

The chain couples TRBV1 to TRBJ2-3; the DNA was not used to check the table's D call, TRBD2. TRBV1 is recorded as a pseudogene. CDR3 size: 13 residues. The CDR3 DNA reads TGCACGGGGGGGGCAAACCGCACAGATACGCAGTATTTT. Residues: CTGGANRTDTQYF.

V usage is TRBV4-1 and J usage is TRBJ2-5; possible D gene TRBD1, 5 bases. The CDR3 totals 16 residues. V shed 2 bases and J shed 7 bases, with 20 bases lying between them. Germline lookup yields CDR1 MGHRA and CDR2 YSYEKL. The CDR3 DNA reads TGCGCCAGCAGCCAAACTCTAGGGGCCGAGGTAGTGACCCAGTACTTC. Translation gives CASSQTLGAEVVTQYF.

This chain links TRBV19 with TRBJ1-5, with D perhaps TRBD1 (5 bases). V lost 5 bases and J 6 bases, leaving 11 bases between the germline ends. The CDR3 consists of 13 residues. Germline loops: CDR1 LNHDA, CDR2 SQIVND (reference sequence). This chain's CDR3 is CASSEQGGQPQHF. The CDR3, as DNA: TGTGCCAGTAGTGAGCAGGGTGGTCAGCCCCAGCATTTT.

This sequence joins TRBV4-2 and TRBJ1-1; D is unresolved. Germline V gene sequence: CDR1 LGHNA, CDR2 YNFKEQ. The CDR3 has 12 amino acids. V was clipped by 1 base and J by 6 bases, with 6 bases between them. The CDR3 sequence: CASSQVSAEAFF. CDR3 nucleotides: TGTGCCAGCAGCCAAGTTAGCGCTGAAGCTTTCTTT.

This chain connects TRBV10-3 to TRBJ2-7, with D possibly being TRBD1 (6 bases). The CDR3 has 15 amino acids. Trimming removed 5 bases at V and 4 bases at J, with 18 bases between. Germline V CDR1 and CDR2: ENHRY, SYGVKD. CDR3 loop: CAISSSTGLWYEQYF. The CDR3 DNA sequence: TGTGCCATCAGTTCATCGACAGGTCTCTGGTACGAGCAGTACTTC.

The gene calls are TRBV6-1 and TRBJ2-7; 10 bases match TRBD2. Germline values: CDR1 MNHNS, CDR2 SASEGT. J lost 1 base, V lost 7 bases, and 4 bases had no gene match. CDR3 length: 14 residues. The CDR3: CASISGGGSYEQYF. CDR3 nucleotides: TGTGCCAGCATAAGCGGGGGGGGTTCCTACGAGCAGTACTTC.

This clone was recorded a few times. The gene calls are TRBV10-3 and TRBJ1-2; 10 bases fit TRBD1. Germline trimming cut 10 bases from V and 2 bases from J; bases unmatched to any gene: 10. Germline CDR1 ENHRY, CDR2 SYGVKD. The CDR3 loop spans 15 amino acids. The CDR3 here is CATRDRGMSNYGYTF. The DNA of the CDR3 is TGTGCCACCCGGGACAGGGGAATGTCAAACTATGGCTACACCTTC.

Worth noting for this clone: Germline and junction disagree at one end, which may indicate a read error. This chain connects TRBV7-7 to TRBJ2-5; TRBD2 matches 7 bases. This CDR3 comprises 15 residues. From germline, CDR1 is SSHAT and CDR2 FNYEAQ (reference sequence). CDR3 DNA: TGTGCTAGCAGCTTAGGGCGGGGGACTCAAGAGACCCAGTACTTC. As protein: CASSLGRGTQETQYF.

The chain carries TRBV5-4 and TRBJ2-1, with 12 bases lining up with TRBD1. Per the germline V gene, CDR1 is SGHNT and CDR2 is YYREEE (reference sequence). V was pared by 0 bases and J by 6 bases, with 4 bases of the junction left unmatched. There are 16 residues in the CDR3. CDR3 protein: CASSLDGTGGGNEQFF. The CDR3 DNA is TGTGCCAGCAGCTTGGACGGGACAGGGGGCGGCAATGAGCAGTTCTTC.

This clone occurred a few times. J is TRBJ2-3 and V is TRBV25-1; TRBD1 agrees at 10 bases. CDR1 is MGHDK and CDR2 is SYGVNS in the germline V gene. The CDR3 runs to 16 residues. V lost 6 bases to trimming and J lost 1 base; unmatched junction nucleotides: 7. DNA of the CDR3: TGTGCCAGCAGGCGACAGGGGGCGGGGGGCACAGATACGCAGTATTTT. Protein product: CASRRQGAGGTDTQYF. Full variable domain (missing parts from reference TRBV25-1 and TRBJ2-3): EADIYQTPRYLVIGTGKKITLECSQTMGHDKMYWYQQDPGMELHLIHYSYGVNSTEKGDLSSESTVSRIRTEHFPLTLESARPSHTSQYLCASRRQGAGGTDTQYFGPGTRLTVL.

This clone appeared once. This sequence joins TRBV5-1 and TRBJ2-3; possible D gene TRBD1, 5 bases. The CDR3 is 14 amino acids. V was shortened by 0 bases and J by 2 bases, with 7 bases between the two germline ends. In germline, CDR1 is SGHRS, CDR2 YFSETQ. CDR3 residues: CASSLGQYTDTQYF. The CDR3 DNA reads TGCGCCAGCAGCTTGGGACAGTACACAGATACGCAGTATTTT.